Detailed here is one TCR beta chain. The target antigen is unknown. The sample is drawn from a study of OX40 agonist ivuxolimab in advanced cancers. Sequenced by immunoSEQ multiplex PCR; TCRdb stores in-frame clones only, minus some. The table has about 37,000 clones, around 89% seen once; the top ten hold 0.55% to 0.7%. Study-wide points: With doses of 0.1 to 3.0 mg/kg, CD4+ and CD8+ blood T cells had undergone clonal expansion by week 6.

The CDR3 has 14 residues. Per the germline V gene, CDR1 is MGHRA and CDR2 is YSYEKL. Between the trimmed V and J ends, which lost 4 bases and 3 bases, there was a span of 12 bases. The clonotype comes from an adult with an advanced solid tumor such as melanoma, head and neck, liver or kidney cancer. The chain carries TRBV4-1 and TRBJ1-2, with D unclear. The sample here was CD4+ or CD8+ T cells sorted from blood, taken in a trial of the OX40 agonist ivuxolimab. CDR3 region: CASSRRPEDYGYTF. In nucleotides, the CDR3 is TGCGCCAGCAGCCGCAGGCCGGAGGACTATGGCTACACCTTC.